These 10 T cell receptor beta chains came from one sample sequenced in a study of blood T cell repertoires in COVID-19. Produced via immunoSEQ multiplex PCR; TCRdb's table is partial and in-frame only. The data hold roughly 81,000 clones, with around nine tenths observed a single time. Material: peripheral blood. The receptors come from an older man with active or convalescent COVID-19.

The chain has TRBV5-1 and TRBJ1-1; 9 bases agree with TRBD1. In germline, CDR1 is SGHRS, CDR2 YFSETQ. With V trimmed by 2 bases and J by 4 bases, 12 bases remained unmatched. The CDR3 consists of 17 residues. The CDR3 loop reads CASSLQGATSKGTEAFF. Written as DNA, the CDR3 is TGCGCCAGCAGCTTACAGGGGGCTACCTCGAAGGGCACTGAAGCTTTCTTT.

The genes are TRBV13 and TRBJ1-2, with a weak D call TRBD1 (5 bases). The CDR3 sequence is 13 residues long. The germline V and J ends were trimmed by 6 bases and 3 bases, with 11 bases remaining between them. CDR1 is PRHDT, CDR2 FYEKMQ, per germline (reference sequence). The CDR3 DNA sequence: TGTGCCAGCAGGGGGGAGCGGGACTATGGCTACACCTTC. Translating gives CASRGERDYGYTF.

The chain joins TRBV11-2 to TRBJ2-7; D possibly corresponds to TRBD2 (5 bases). This CDR3 is built from 16 residues. V was trimmed by 0 bases and J by 3 bases, leaving 15 bases between them. The germline CDR1 and CDR2 sequences are SGHAT and FQNNGV. CDR3 nucleotide sequence: TGTGCCAGCAGCTTAGATAACGGACTTCGGGGCTACGAGCAGTACTTC. This sequence encodes CASSLDNGLRGYEQYF.

The chain joins TRBV6-4 to TRBJ1-1, with 8 bases lining up with TRBD1. Germline trimming cut 6 bases from V and 5 bases from J; bases unmatched to any gene: 11. CDR3 length: 15 residues. CDR1 is MRHNA and CDR2 is SNTAGT in the germline V gene. The CDR3 loop reads CASSFTTGARTEAFF. The CDR3 region has the DNA TGTGCCAGCAGCTTCACGACAGGGGCGCGTACTGAAGCTTTCTTT.

V is TRBV5-1 and J is TRBJ2-2; 10 nucleotides match TRBD2. The germline V gene encodes CDR1 SGHRS and CDR2 YFSETQ. The CDR3 has 15 amino acids. V lost 1 base, J lost 6 bases, and 3 bases stayed unmatched. The CDR3 region has the DNA TGCGCCAGCAGCTTGCTAGCGGGGGAACCCGGGGAGCTGTTTTTT. This codes for CASSLLAGEPGELFF.

The CDR3 DNA reads TGCGCCAGCAGCCAAGATGGCAGCTACAATGAGCAGTTCTTC. It encodes CASSQDGSYNEQFF. The chain has TRBV4-1 and TRBJ2-1; D gene uncertain. V lost 0 bases and J 3 bases, leaving 6 bases between the germline ends. The CDR3 runs to 14 residues. Germline V gives CDR1 MGHRA, CDR2 YSYEKL.

The chain recombines TRBV6-5 with TRBJ1-2; TRBD1 aligns across 9 bases. CDR3 size: 14 residues. Germline lookup yields CDR1 MNHEY and CDR2 SVGAGI. V lost 6 bases, J lost 1 base, and 3 bases stayed unmatched. DNA for the CDR3: TGTGCCAGCAGAAGGACAGGGGATAACTATGGCTACACCTTC. Amino acid sequence: CASRRTGDNYGYTF.

V usage is TRBV7-3 and J usage is TRBJ1-1; 7 bases align to TRBD1. Germline CDR1 reads SGHTA; CDR2 reads FQGTGA. This CDR3 spans 14 amino acids. The V gene end was trimmed by 3 bases and the J gene end by 1 base; junction bases not matched to a gene: 2. CDR3 nucleotide sequence: TGTGCCAGCAGCTTGACAGGGCCGAACACTGAAGCTTTCTTT. Translating gives CASSLTGPNTEAFF. Supplemented by reference TRBV7-3 and TRBJ1-1, the full variable domain reads GAGVSQTPSNKVTEKGKYVELRCDPISGHTALYWYRQSLGQGPEFLIYFQGTGAADDSGLPNDRFFAVRPEGSVSTLKIQRTERGDSAVYLCASSLTGPNTEAFFGQGTRLTVV.

The table lists this clone with a few counts. This chain links TRBV5-1 with TRBJ1-1; unclear D gene. This CDR3 is built from 15 residues. CDR1 SGHRS and CDR2 YFSETQ come from the germline V gene. V was shortened by 0 bases and J by 1 base, with 10 bases between the two germline ends. The CDR3 bases are TGCGCCAGCAGCTTGGGGGCTTGGCAGAACACTGAAGCTTTCTTT. This translates into CASSLGAWQNTEAFF. Together with reference TRBV5-1 and TRBJ1-1, the CDR3 gives the full variable domain: KAGVTQTPRYLIKTRGQQVTLSCSPISGHRSVSWYQQTPGQGLQFLFEYFSETQRNKGNFPGRFSGRQFSNSRSEMNVSTLELGDSALYLCASSLGAWQNTEAFFGQGTRLTVV.

The chain uses TRBV3-1 (or the pseudogene TRBV3-2) and TRBJ1-2, with D uncertain. There are 13 residues in the CDR3. The germline CDR1 and CDR2 sequences are LGHDT and YNNKEL (reference sequence). Between the trimmed V and J ends, which lost 6 bases and 7 bases, there was a span of 15 bases. The CDR3 nucleotides read TGTGCCAGCAGTCAGAACGGGTTGGGTGGCTACACCTTC. It translates to CASSQNGLGGYTF.